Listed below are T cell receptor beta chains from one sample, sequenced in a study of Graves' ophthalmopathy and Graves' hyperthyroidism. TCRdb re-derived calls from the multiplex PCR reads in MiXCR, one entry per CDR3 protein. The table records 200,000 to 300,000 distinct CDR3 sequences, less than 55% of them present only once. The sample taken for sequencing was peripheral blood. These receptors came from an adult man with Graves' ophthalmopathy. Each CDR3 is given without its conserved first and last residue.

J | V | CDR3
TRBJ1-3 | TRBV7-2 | ASSLAELPANTIY
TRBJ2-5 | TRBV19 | ASSIAGGRPQETQY
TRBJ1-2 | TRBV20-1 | SAEGQYRGYT
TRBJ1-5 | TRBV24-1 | ASSDIRGSNQPQH
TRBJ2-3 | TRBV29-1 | SVPTQIPDTQY
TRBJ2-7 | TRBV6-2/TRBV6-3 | ASSPRDMAEQY
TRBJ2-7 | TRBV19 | ASSMTGGSYEQY
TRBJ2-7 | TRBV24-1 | ATSDFTGDEQY
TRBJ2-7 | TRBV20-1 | SALTGGPYEQY
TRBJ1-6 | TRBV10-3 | AIRPGQGGSSPLH
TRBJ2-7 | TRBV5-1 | ASSLASQREQY
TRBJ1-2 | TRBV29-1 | SAETGRNYGYT
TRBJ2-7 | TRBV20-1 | SARATQGVGFYEQY
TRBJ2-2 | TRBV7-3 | ASSARQGNTGELF
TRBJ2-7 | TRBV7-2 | ASSPRQGNEQY
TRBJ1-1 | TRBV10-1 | ASSESERTEAF
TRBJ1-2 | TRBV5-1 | ASSWDGTYGYT
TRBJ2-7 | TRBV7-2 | ASSAPTSGGEQY
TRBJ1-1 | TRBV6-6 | ASSYSNTEAF
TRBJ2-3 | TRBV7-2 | ASSLPDTQY
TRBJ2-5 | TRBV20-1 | SANRDYQETQY
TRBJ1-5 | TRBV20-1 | SAPDTTRSNQPQH
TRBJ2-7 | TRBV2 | ASSLRPSGGEQY
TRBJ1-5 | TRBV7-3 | ASSPGTANQPQH
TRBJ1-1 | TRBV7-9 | ASAGQPNTEAF
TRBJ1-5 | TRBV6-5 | ASSPGQGSGQPQH
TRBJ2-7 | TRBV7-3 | ASSLLGTGSYEQY
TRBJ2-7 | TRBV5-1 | ASSLGQGALHEQY
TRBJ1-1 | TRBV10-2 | ASRYGSEAF
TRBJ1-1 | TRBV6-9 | ASSEVGGGTEAF
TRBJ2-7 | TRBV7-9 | ASSLVTDFYEQY
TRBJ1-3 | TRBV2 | ASRPTGIGNTMY